This T cell receptor (beta chain) was sequenced in a study of sequential checkpoint blockade in melanoma. Study at large: Patients were randomized 1:1 to nivolumab-then-ipilimumab or ipilimumab-then-nivolumab first-line. Both treatment sequences were followed by maintenance nivolumab.

This clone was seen only once. An end of the junction does not agree with germline; a read error may underlie this. The CDR3 is 15 amino acids. CDR1 and CDR2 (germline): SEHNR, FQNEAQ (reference sequence). Repertoires were generated with immunoSEQ multiplex PCR, while TCRdb's copy carries only in-frame clones and drops some. The sample holds about 20,000 clones, 75% to 85% seen once. Sample treatment: randomized to nivolumab then ipilimumab (arm A) or the reverse (arm B). No patient had prior DNA-damaging chemotherapy. Live CD3+CD8+ CD19− CD56− cells were sorted from PBMCs. The source material was CD8+ T cells sorted from blood (inferred from file names), sampled from a patient given nivolumab and ipilimumab in sequence. This rearrangement joins TRBV7-9 to TRBJ2-7; a weak D match, TRBD1 (5 bases). This clonotype originated in a human donor with melanoma. CDR3 sequence: CASSLTVSLSYGQYF. CDR3 nucleotides: TGTGCCAGCAGCTTGACAGTCTCCCTCTCCTACGGGCAGTACTTC.